This T cell receptor beta chain is from a study of patients and donors after allogeneic stem cell transplantation. TCRdb fed the RT-PCR reads into MiXCR, producing one record per CDR3 protein. The sample has about 960,000 distinct CDR3 sequences; 18% are singletons. CDR3 size: 14 residues. CDR1 LNHNV and CDR2 YYDKDF come from the germline V gene (reference sequence). The V gene lost 8 bases and the J gene lost 3 bases, with 16 bases spanning the gap. This receptor was identified in a human donor who was either an allogeneic HSCT recipient or a stem cell or donor lymphocyte infusion donor (not recorded which). It is not recorded whose cells these are; they may come from a transplant donor. The chain links TRBV15 to TRBJ1-1, with D possibly being TRBD1 (5 bases). The sample taken for sequencing was blood, either unsorted or a sorted T cell fraction (not recorded which). This CDR3 is CATQGVGVHTEAFF. In DNA form, the CDR3 reads TGTGCCACCCAAGGCGTAGGGGTACACACTGAAGCTTTCTTT.